The 26 T cell receptor beta chains reported below all come from one sample, sequenced in a study of T-cell memory formation after mild COVID-19 (dated by TCRdb to 2020 to 2022). Libraries were constructed by 5' RACE. Sequencing was carried out with an Illumina NovaSeq 6000. TCRdb's own reprocessing of the public reads used fastp at Q25 and MiXCR and kept productive beta chains. Rows are combined by CDR3 protein, so each entry shows the most common genes and DNA. This sample comprises about 620,000 distinct CDR3 sequences, roughly 18% of them detected only once. Jointly, the top ten make up about 12% of the sample. The sequenced sample consisted of PBMCs or a T cell subset sorted from them (not recorded which). The receptors shown here come from an adult woman who had mild COVID-19 (a few samples of this study predate the infection). The sample titles of this study are shuffled in the database, so cell type and time point are left out; the donor was told from shared clones.

This clonotype was seen a few times. The V gene is TRBV12-3 or TRBV12-4, the J gene TRBJ1-5; weak D call: TRBD1 (5 bases). CDR3 length: 15 residues. The V and J ends lost 1 base and 1 base respectively, with 8 bases between them. The CDR3: CASSLGGMSNQPQHF. The CDR3 DNA reads TGTGCCAGCAGTTTAGGGGGGATGAGCAATCAGCCCCAGCATTTT.

This clonotype has just one count. This chain links TRBV27 with TRBJ2-5, with 13 bases aligning to TRBD2. The germline V gene encodes CDR1 MNHEY and CDR2 SMNVEV (reference sequence). Germline trimming cut 6 bases from V and 5 bases from J; bases unmatched to any gene: 6. The CDR3 is 15 amino acids. The chain's CDR3 is CASRPGLAGRETQYF. In nucleotides, the CDR3 is TGTGCCAGCAGACCGGGACTAGCGGGGCGGGAGACCCAGTACTTC.

This chain connects TRBV30 to TRBJ1-1; D not certain. Trimming took off 2 bases at V and 1 base at J, with 14 bases between the two ends. Germline CDR1 reads GTSNPN; CDR2 reads SVGIG (reference sequence). There are 15 residues in the CDR3. The CDR3 DNA reads as TGTGCCTGGAGTCCAACTAAGACGGGGAACACTGAAGCTTTCTTT. Protein product: CAWSPTKTGNTEAFF.

This clonotype was picked up a small number of times. The chain is built from TRBV7-9 and TRBJ2-3, with D perhaps given as TRBD1 or TRBD2 (6 bases each). V was shortened by 5 bases and J by 2 bases, with 17 bases between the two germline ends. Germline CDR1 is SEHNR and CDR2 is FQNEAQ (reference sequence). The CDR3 contains 16 residues. CDR3 amino acids: CASSGGGELNTDTQYF. CDR3 nucleotide sequence: TGTGCCAGCAGCGGGGGCGGGGAACTGAACACAGATACGCAGTATTTT.

The chain couples TRBV5-1 to TRBJ2-2; 7 nucleotides align to TRBD2. Germline V gene sequence: CDR1 SGHRS, CDR2 YFSETQ. The J segment lost 4 bases and the V segment lost 2 bases, leaving 8 bases of the junction unmatched. CDR3 length: 16 amino acids. This CDR3 reads CASSFAGDPSTGELFF. The DNA for the CDR3 is TGCGCCAGCAGCTTTGCGGGGGACCCATCCACCGGGGAGCTGTTTTTT. The full variable domain, completed using reference TRBV5-1 and TRBJ2-2, is KAGVTQTPRYLIKTRGQQVTLSCSPISGHRSVSWYQQTPGQGLQFLFEYFSETQRNKGNFPGRFSGRQFSNSRSEMNVSTLELGDSALYLCASSFAGDPSTGELFFGEGSRLTVL.

The gene calls are TRBV12-3 or TRBV12-4 and TRBJ2-1; TRBD2 agrees at 7 bases. The trim removed 1 base at V and 8 bases at J, leaving 11 bases unmatched. This CDR3 contains 16 residues. The CDR3 protein is CASSLVGLAEEDEQFF. For the CDR3, the DNA is TGTGCCAGCAGTTTAGTGGGGCTAGCGGAAGAAGATGAGCAGTTCTTC.

This clonotype turned up a few times. The genes are TRBV6-2 or TRBV6-3 and TRBJ2-7, with 10 bases lining up with TRBD1. The CDR3 runs 15 residues. Unmatched junction bases numbered 5, after V lost 2 bases and J lost 4 bases. Germline V gene data show CDR1 as MNHEY and CDR2 as SVGEGT. This CDR3 reads CASSYAGQGRYEQYF. The CDR3 DNA reads as TGTGCCAGCAGTTACGCGGGACAGGGGCGGTACGAGCAGTACTTC.

This clonotype occurred a few times. The CDR3: CATKSETGGPYEQYF. Written as DNA, the CDR3 is TGTGCCACCAAGTCAGAGACAGGGGGTCCCTACGAGCAGTACTTC. This chain uses TRBV6-1 with TRBJ2-7; 9 bases line up with TRBD1. The J segment lost 2 bases and the V segment lost 10 bases, leaving 12 bases of the junction unmatched. CDR3 size: 15 residues. The germline V gene encodes CDR1 MNHNS and CDR2 SASEGT.

In its sample, this clonotype was seen a few times. This chain connects TRBV20-1 to TRBJ1-2; unclear D gene. This CDR3 has 12 residues. Germline V gene data show CDR1 as DFQATT and CDR2 as SNEGSKA (reference sequence). V was pared by 0 bases and J by 4 bases, with 6 bases between. CDR3 amino acids: CSARDSSYGYTF. CDR3 DNA: TGCAGTGCTAGAGATTCCTCCTATGGCTACACCTTC.

The J gene is TRBJ2-1, the V gene TRBV28, with 14 bases lining up with TRBD2. This CDR3 contains 17 residues. Germline V gene data show CDR1 as MDHEN and CDR2 as SYDVKM. With V trimmed by 8 bases and J by 7 bases, 13 bases remained unmatched. The DNA of the CDR3 is TGTGCCAGCCTCCACCGGACTAGCGGGAGGAGTAGGAATGAGCAGTTCTTC. Translating gives CASLHRTSGRSRNEQFF. The whole variable domain, filled in from reference TRBV28 and TRBJ2-1, reads DVKVTQSSRYLVKRTGEKVFLECVQDMDHENMFWYRQDPGLGLRLIYFSYDVKMKEKGDIPEGYSVSREKKERFSLILESASTNQTSMYLCASLHRTSGRSRNEQFFGPGTRLTVL.

The V call is TRBV20-1, the J call TRBJ1-1, with D hard to call. Trimming took off 5 bases at V and 4 bases at J, with 17 bases between the two ends. CDR3 length: 14 residues. The germline CDR1 and CDR2 sequences are DFQATT and SNEGSKA (reference sequence). In DNA, the CDR3 is TGCAGTGCTTTCCGGGAGGGTGAAGGCACTGAAGCTTTCTTT. It is translated as CSAFREGEGTEAFF.

This clonotype has only a few counts. The chain joins TRBV7-9 to TRBJ2-3, with a weak D call TRBD2 (5 bases). V lost 5 bases to trimming and J lost 6 bases, with 12 bases between them. CDR1 is SEHNR, CDR2 FQNEAQ, per germline (reference sequence). The CDR3 sequence is 13 residues long. The CDR3 spells CASSMDGGDTQYF. CDR3 DNA: TGTGCCAGCAGCATGGACGGCGGGGATACGCAGTATTTT.

This clonotype has more than one count but fewer than ten. The chain employs TRBV29-1 and TRBJ2-1; 8 nucleotides line up with TRBD2. The CDR3 is made up of 13 amino acids. CDR1 is SQVTM and CDR2 is ANQGSEA in the germline V gene. J gave up 7 bases and V 7 bases, and 9 bases lay outside the gene matches. The DNA of the CDR3 is TGCAGCGCTTCGGGGGGGCCTGGGAATGAGCAGTTCTTC. Encoded protein: CSASGGPGNEQFF.

The chain joins TRBV6-6 to TRBJ2-3; the D is unclear. Germline V gene sequence: CDR1 MNHNY, CDR2 SVGAGI (reference sequence). This CDR3 region has 16 residues. The germline V and J ends were trimmed by 3 bases and 1 base, with 14 bases remaining between them. CDR3 sequence: CASSYQSRAGTDTQYF. CDR3 DNA: TGTGCCAGCAGTTATCAGTCCCGGGCCGGCACAGATACGCAGTATTTT.

The chain is built from TRBV24-1 and TRBJ2-3; 16 nucleotides line up with TRBD2. The ends lost 1 base at V and 4 bases at J; junction bases unmatched: 10. The CDR3 consists of 20 residues. The germline V gene has CDR1 KGHDR and CDR2 SFDVKD. The CDR3 here is CATSDFGTSGRAISADTQYF. In nucleotides, the CDR3 is TGTGCCACCAGTGATTTCGGGACTAGCGGGAGGGCTATTTCCGCAGATACGCAGTATTTT.

J is TRBJ2-7 and V is TRBV15, with TRBD2 matching 10 bases. Germline trimming cut 3 bases from V and 3 bases from J; bases unmatched to any gene: 5. Germline-derived CDR1 and CDR2 are LNHNV and YYDKDF (reference sequence). The CDR3 length is 15 residues. The chain's CDR3 is CATSSGLADYYEQYF. In DNA form, the CDR3 reads TGTGCCACCAGCAGTGGACTAGCGGATTACTACGAGCAGTACTTC. Supplemented by reference TRBV15 and TRBJ2-7, the full variable domain reads DAMVIQNPRYQVTQFGKPVTLSCSQTLNHNVMYWYQQKSSQAPKLLFHYYDKDFNNEADTPDNFQSRRPNTSFCFLDIRSPGLGDTAMYLCATSSGLADYYEQYFGPGTRLTVT.

The chain employs TRBV4-2 and TRBJ2-5; 12 nucleotides agree with TRBD2. Trimming took 0 bases from V and 4 from J; bases not matched to a gene: 3. There are 16 residues in the CDR3. The germline gives CDR1 LGHNA, CDR2 YNFKEQ. The CDR3, as DNA: TGTGCCAGCAGCCAAGATTCGGGACTAGCGGGAGAGACCCAGTACTTC. Protein sequence: CASSQDSGLAGETQYF.

The genes are TRBV30 and TRBJ1-1; 8 bases fit TRBD1. This CDR3 comprises 13 residues. V shed 4 bases, J shed 0 bases, and the junction held 1 base outside the gene matches. Germline V gene sequence: CDR1 GTSNPN, CDR2 SVGIG (reference sequence). This chain's CDR3 is CAWTGGMNTEAFF. CDR3 sequence (DNA): TGTGCCTGGACAGGGGGCATGAACACTGAAGCTTTCTTT.

This clonotype occurred a few times. The rearrangement links TRBV6-5 to TRBJ2-1; TRBD1 matches at 10 bases. This CDR3 comprises 16 residues. CDR1 is MNHEY and CDR2 is SVGAGI in the germline V gene. After removal of 5 bases from V and 7 bases from J, the junction contained 11 bases not matched to a gene. Written as DNA, the CDR3 is TGTGCCAGCAGTACATCCGGGACAGGGGTGAGGAATGAGCAGTTCTTC. Translation gives CASSTSGTGVRNEQFF.

This clonotype was counted only a few times. The chain employs TRBV4-2 and TRBJ1-1; 8 bases map to TRBD1. J gave up 0 bases and V 0 bases, and 6 bases lay outside the gene matches. This CDR3 is built from 17 residues. Germline loops: CDR1 LGHNA, CDR2 YNFKEQ. The CDR3 region has the DNA TGTGCCAGCAGCCAAGATAGGGACAGGATTCTGAACACTGAAGCTTTCTTT. This encodes CASSQDRDRILNTEAFF.

This clonotype showed up many times. The CDR3 loop is CASTPRQAGKNIQYF. The CDR3 region has the DNA TGCGCCAGCACCCCCAGACAGGCCGGCAAAAACATTCAGTACTTC. This chain connects TRBV4-1 to TRBJ2-4; perhaps TRBD1 as D (6 bases). V was shortened by 7 bases and J by 3 bases, with 16 bases between the two germline ends. The CDR3 extends over 15 amino acids. The germline V gene encodes CDR1 MGHRA and CDR2 YSYEKL.

This rearrangement joins TRBV27 to TRBJ1-5; 7 nucleotides align to TRBD1. Germline trimming cut 5 bases from V and 0 bases from J; bases unmatched to any gene: 4. Per germline, CDR1 MNHEY and CDR2 SMNVEV (reference sequence). The CDR3 runs 15 residues. Written as DNA, the CDR3 is TGTGCCAGCAGTCATAGGGGGCATAGCAATCAGCCCCAGCATTTT. This translates into CASSHRGHSNQPQHF.

The table lists this clonotype with a few counts. Written as DNA, the CDR3 is TGTGCCAGCTCACCTGTAGGGACAGGGGCTCGCAATCAGCCCCAGCATTTT. It yields the protein CASSPVGTGARNQPQHF. The chain employs TRBV18 and TRBJ1-5, with 10 bases lining up with TRBD1. Germline V gene sequence: CDR1 KGHSH, CDR2 LQKENI. The V gene end was trimmed by 3 bases and the J gene end by 2 bases; junction bases not matched to a gene: 7. This CDR3 has 17 amino acids.

This clonotype was seen a few times. The chain is built from TRBV15 and TRBJ2-1; 7 bases match TRBD2. This CDR3 contains 14 residues. The ends lost 4 bases at V and 3 bases at J; junction bases unmatched: 3. Germline assignment: CDR1 LNHNV and CDR2 YYDKDF (reference sequence). CDR3 amino acids: CATSTGLDYNEQFF. As DNA, the CDR3 is TGTGCCACCAGCACTGGACTAGACTACAATGAGCAGTTCTTC.

The chain has TRBV27 and TRBJ2-7; D is perhaps TRBD1 or TRBD2 (5 bases each). Trimming took 4 bases from V and 5 from J, leaving 15 bases between them. The CDR3 contains 14 residues. CDR1 MNHEY and CDR2 SMNVEV come from the germline V gene (reference sequence). In nucleotides, the CDR3 is TGTGCCAGCAGTTCCCCGCCCATGGGGGACGAGCAGTACTTC. The encoded protein is CASSSPPMGDEQYF.

A few counts support this clonotype. The genes are TRBV30 and TRBJ2-1; D gene ambiguous. The CDR3 consists of 13 residues. V lost 2 bases and J 8 bases, leaving 13 bases between the germline ends. CDR1 is GTSNPN, CDR2 SVGIG, per germline (reference sequence). In nucleotides, the CDR3 is TGTGCCTGGAGTCGGCGCGACCGTTATGAGCAGTTCTTC. Protein: CAWSRRDRYEQFF. Looking up the rest from reference TRBV30 and TRBJ2-1 gives the full variable domain: SQTIHQWPATLVQPVGSPLSLECTVEGTSNPNLYWYRQAAGRGLQLLFYSVGIGQISSEVPQNLSASRPQDRQFILSSKKLLLSDSGFYLCAWSRRDRYEQFFGPGTRLTVL.